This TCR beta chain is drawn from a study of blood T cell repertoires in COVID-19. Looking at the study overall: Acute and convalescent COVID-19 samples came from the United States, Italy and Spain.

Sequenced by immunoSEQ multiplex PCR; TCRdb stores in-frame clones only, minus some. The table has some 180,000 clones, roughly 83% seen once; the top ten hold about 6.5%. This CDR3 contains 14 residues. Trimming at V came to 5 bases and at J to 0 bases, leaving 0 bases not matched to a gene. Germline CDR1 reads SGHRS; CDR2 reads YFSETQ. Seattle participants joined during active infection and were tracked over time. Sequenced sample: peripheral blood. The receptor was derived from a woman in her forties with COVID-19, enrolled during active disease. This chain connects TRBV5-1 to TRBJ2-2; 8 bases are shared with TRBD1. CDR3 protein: CASRTGANTGELFF. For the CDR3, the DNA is TGCGCCAGCAGGACAGGGGCGAACACCGGGGAGCTGTTTTTT.